This is a list of T cell receptor beta chains from one sample in a study of control samples from healthy donors and cancer patients. The protocol was immunoSEQ multiplex PCR, while the TCRdb copy is restricted to in-frame clones and leaves out a portion. The sample carries 200,000 or so clones, around 94% recorded once. Sequencing input: blood. The origin of the receptors is a man over 45 in good health. The CDR3 runs from the conserved cysteine through the conserved F or W. The order of the fields is CDR3 protein, CDR3 DNA, V gene, J gene, clone size, D gene. A D gene is named only where the DNA matches it firmly. Clone sizes are given selectively: once, few, many, or a class where the clone is expanded.

CATSRDPATEAFF	TGTGCCACCAGCAGAGATCCGGCCACTGAAGCTTTCTTT	TRBV15	TRBJ1-1	NA	NA
CASSAFWTTEAFF	TGTGCCAGCAGCGCCTTTTGGACCACTGAAGCTTTCTTT	TRBV6-5	TRBJ1-1	NA	NA
CSVDASGGGYEQYF	TGCAGCGTTGATGCTAGCGGGGGGGGCTACGAGCAGTACTTC	TRBV29-1	TRBJ2-7	once	TRBD2
CASSSGRAGSNTGELFF	TGTGCCAGCAGCTCAGGTCGGGCAGGGTCGAACACCGGGGAGCTGTTTTTT	TRBV5-4	TRBJ2-2	NA	NA
CASSSTILNTEAFF	TGTGCCAGCAGTTCCACTATCCTGAACACTGAAGCTTTCTTT	TRBV6-5	TRBJ1-1	NA	NA
CASSPRIMNTEAFF	TGTGCCAGCAGCCCTAGGATCATGAACACTGAAGCTTTCTTT	TRBV27	TRBJ1-1	once	NA
CASSPRGGLRDNEQFF	TGTGCCAGTAGCCCACGGGGGGGTCTTCGGGACAATGAGCAGTTCTTC	TRBV19	TRBJ2-1	NA	TRBD2
CASSLGSATNEKLFF	TGCGCCAGCAGCTTGGGCAGTGCAACTAATGAAAAACTGTTTTTT	TRBV5-1	TRBJ1-4	NA	NA
CASRLQGNTEAFF	TGTGCCAGCAGACTACAGGGGAACACTGAAGCTTTCTTT	TRBV6-5	TRBJ1-1	NA	NA
CASSLGQLNSPLHF	TGTGCCAGTAGCTTGGGACAGCTAAATTCACCCCTCCACTTT	TRBV19	TRBJ1-6	NA	TRBD1
CASSLGQGDGEKLFF	TGTGCCAGCAGCTTAGGACAGGGGGACGGTGAAAAACTGTTTTTT	TRBV7-9	TRBJ1-4	NA	TRBD1
CASSEGTANYGYTF	TGCGCCAGCAGTGAGGGGACTGCAAACTATGGCTACACCTTC	TRBV10-1	TRBJ1-2	NA	NA
CASRLGTSVGREQFF	TGTGCCAGCAGGCTCGGGACTAGCGTTGGCAGGGAGCAGTTCTTC	TRBV2	TRBJ2-1	few	TRBD2
CASRRASGDEQYF	TGTGCCAGCAGGCGGGCTAGCGGCGACGAGCAGTACTTC	TRBV6-5	TRBJ2-7	NA	TRBD2
CASSKTGEAKNIQYF	TGCGCCAGCAGTAAGACAGGGGAAGCCAAAAACATTCAGTACTTC	TRBV5-1	TRBJ2-4	once	TRBD1